This T cell receptor (beta chain) was sequenced for a study of cytomegalovirus exposure and HLA in healthy donors. Germline V gives CDR1 SQVTM, CDR2 ANQGSEA. With V trimmed by 7 bases and J by 8 bases, 7 bases remained unmatched. CDR3 size: 11 residues. Amplification used 60 Vbeta primers and 13 Jbeta primers. Sequencing used immunoSEQ multiplex PCR; TCRdb keeps in-frame clones, though not all of them. Of 150,000 to 170,000 clones in the sample, around 79% were seen once. This TCR was recovered from a man younger than 45 in good health and CMV-seropositive. The V gene is TRBV29-1, the J gene TRBJ1-2; TRBD1 agrees at 7 bases. The specimen sequenced was PBMCs. CDR3 residues: CSDMTGYGYTF. The CDR3, as DNA: TGCAGCGATATGACAGGGTACGGCTACACCTTC. Supplemented by reference TRBV29-1 and TRBJ1-2, the full variable domain reads SAVISQKPSRDICQRGTSLTIQCQVDSQVTMMFWYRQQPGQSLTLIATANQGSEATYESGFVIDKFPISRPNLTFSTLTVSNMSPEDSSIYLCSDMTGYGYTFGSGTRLTVV.